The 11 T cell receptor beta chains in this list originate from one sample, sequenced in a study of T cells in Graves' hyperthyroidism and ophthalmopathy. From RNA transcripts, TCR beta CDR3 regions were amplified. First-round RT-PCR targeting the TCR CDR3 was performed with the HTBI primer set. Each CDR3 protein is one row after TCRdb ran MiXCR on the multiplex PCR reads. The sample records 650,000 to 750,000 distinct CDR3 sequences, less than 15% being singletons. What was sequenced was blood. Receptors were obtained from a woman in her late teens or twenties with Graves' hyperthyroidism.

This clonotype turned up a few times. The chain employs TRBV2 and TRBJ1-2, with TRBD1 identical over 10 bases. After removal of 4 bases from V and 4 bases from J, the junction contained 3 bases not matched to a gene. This CDR3 has 14 residues. CDR1 and CDR2 (germline): SNHLY, FYNNEI. The CDR3 sequence: CASSGDRGSYGYTF. CDR3 in DNA: TGTGCCAGCAGTGGGGACAGGGGTAGCTATGGCTACACCTTC.

This chain links TRBV29-1 with TRBJ2-1, with D perhaps matching TRBD1 or TRBD2 (5 bases each). This CDR3 has 15 amino acids. The V gene lost 5 bases and the J gene lost 11 bases, with 25 bases spanning the gap. CDR1 is SQVTM, CDR2 ANQGSEA, per germline. CDR3 loop: CSVWDRSSGSQKQFF. The DNA of the CDR3 is TGCAGCGTTTGGGACCGAAGTTCGGGTTCACAGAAGCAGTTCTTC.

This clonotype has ten or more counts. The J gene is TRBJ2-1, the V gene TRBV5-5; 9 bases are shared with TRBD2. With V trimmed by 0 bases and J by 6 bases, 1 base remained unmatched. The germline CDR1 and CDR2 sequences are SGHKS and YYEKEE (reference sequence). CDR3 size: 14 residues. DNA for the CDR3: TGTGCCAGCAGCTTGGCGACTAGCGGCAATGAGCAGTTCTTC. It specifies CASSLATSGNEQFF.

In its sample, this clonotype was seen many times. This chain joins TRBV30 and TRBJ2-1, with 7 bases matching TRBD1. CDR3 length equals 13 residues. Germline-derived CDR1 and CDR2 are GTSNPN and SVGIG (reference sequence). With V trimmed by 2 bases and J by 7 bases, 5 bases remained unmatched. The CDR3 bases are TGTGCCTGGAGTAACAGGGGTGGGAATGAGCAGTTCTTC. This sequence encodes CAWSNRGGNEQFF.

This clonotype was seen a handful of times. This chain connects TRBV29-1 to TRBJ2-5, with D unclear. This CDR3 spans 12 amino acids. The germline gives CDR1 SQVTM, CDR2 ANQGSEA. V shed 6 bases and J shed 3 bases, with 11 bases lying between them. This chain's CDR3 is CSVGTFEETQYF. As DNA, the CDR3 is TGCAGCGTGGGAACTTTTGAAGAGACCCAGTACTTC.

This sequence joins TRBV10-1 and TRBJ2-5; a possible D gene is TRBD1 (6 bases). Germline V CDR1 and CDR2: WNHNN, SYGVQD (reference sequence). V lost 4 bases, J lost 9 bases, and 15 bases lay in between. This CDR3 has 13 amino acids. CDR3 amino acids: CASSVTPEGAQYF. DNA of the CDR3: TGCGCCAGCAGTGTTACTCCTGAGGGGGCCCAGTACTTC.

This clonotype was seen at least ten times. This chain joins TRBV6-1 and TRBJ2-7; 14 positions match TRBD2. V trimming: 1 base; J trimming: 4 bases; junction bases outside the gene matches: 6. From germline, CDR1 is MNHNS and CDR2 SASEGT. This CDR3 contains 17 residues. CDR3 region: CASSEDGRLAGGYEQYF. CDR3 sequence (DNA): TGTGCCAGCAGTGAAGATGGTCGACTAGCGGGAGGGTACGAGCAGTACTTC.

The chain joins TRBV19 to TRBJ1-1, with D possibly TRBD1 on 5 matching bases. The CDR3 is 13 amino acids. CDR1 is LNHDA and CDR2 is SQIVND in the germline V gene (reference sequence). V dropped 5 bases and J dropped 6 bases, with 13 bases sitting between them. The CDR3 loop is CASSLPGPAEAFF. Here the CDR3 DNA reads TGTGCCAGTAGTCTACCGGGACCCGCTGAAGCTTTCTTT.

This clonotype has a count of ten or more. The rearrangement uses TRBV30 and TRBJ2-7; a possible D gene is TRBD2 (5 bases). V lost 0 bases and J 4 bases, leaving 22 bases between the germline ends. The CDR3 covers 17 residues. The germline V gene has CDR1 GTSNPN and CDR2 SVGIG (reference sequence). In DNA form, the CDR3 reads TGTGCCTGGAGTGTCTTGAGGACTCCAACCACCGTTTACGAGCAGTACTTC. It codes for CAWSVLRTPTTVYEQYF.

This clonotype turned up a few times. CDR3 DNA: TGTGCCTCCCGCCGCGGGCCTGAAGCTTTCTTT. Amino acid sequence: CASRRGPEAFF. The rearrangement uses TRBV30 and TRBJ1-1; D remains ambiguous. Germline V gives CDR1 GTSNPN, CDR2 SVGIG (reference sequence). With 7 bases removed from V and 6 bases from J, the gap between germline ends came to 12 bases. The CDR3 is 11 residues long.

Concerning this clonotype itself: The junction differs from germline at one of its ends, possibly a read error. The J gene is TRBJ2-5, the V gene TRBV6-2 or TRBV6-3, with TRBD1 matching 8 bases. There are 18 residues in the CDR3. Germline V CDR1 and CDR2: MNHEY, SVGEGT. Written as DNA, the CDR3 is TGTGCCAGCAATTACGGGCCCTTCGGCAGGGGGCGCGAGGAGACCCAGTACTTC. Its protein is CASNYGPFGRGREETQYF.